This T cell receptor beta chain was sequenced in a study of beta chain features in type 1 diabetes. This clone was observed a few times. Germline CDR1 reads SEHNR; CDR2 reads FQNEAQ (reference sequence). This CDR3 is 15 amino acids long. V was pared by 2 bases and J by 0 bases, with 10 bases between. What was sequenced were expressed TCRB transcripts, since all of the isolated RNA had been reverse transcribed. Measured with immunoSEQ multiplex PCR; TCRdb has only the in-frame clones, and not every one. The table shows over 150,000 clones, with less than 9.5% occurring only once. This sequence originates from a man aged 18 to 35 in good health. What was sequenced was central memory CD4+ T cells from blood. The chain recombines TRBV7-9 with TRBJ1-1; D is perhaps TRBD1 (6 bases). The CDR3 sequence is CASSLSGTLNTEAFF. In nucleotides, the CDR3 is TGTGCCAGCAGCTTATCCGGGACATTGAACACTGAAGCTTTCTTT.